These T cell receptor beta chains were read from a single sample in a study of shared clonotypes between healthy human individuals. Clones were sequenced by immunoSEQ multiplex PCR, and TCRdb holds only the in-frame ones, with some missing. Among about 2 million clones, just under 95% were seen once, and the ten largest hold 0.9% to 1.3%. Sequenced sample: naive CD8+ T cells sorted from blood. The source is a man younger than 35 in good health. Each CDR3 is given with its conserved first and last residue.

v_call | cdr3_aa
TRBV7-9 | CASSARDNSGAEAFF
TRBV6-5 | CASSSTYEQYF
TRBV5-6 | CASSFSWPPTQTQYF
TRBV28 | CASRHTGGDGYTF
TRBV10-1 | CASASSYTGELFF
TRBV2 | CASSERDRGVVSNQPQHF
TRBV29-1 | CSVEAGGADQQFF
TRBV4-3 | CASSQDRAGEKLFF
TRBV2 | CASSEAVTAQETQYF
TRBV7-9 | CASSSGLAYEQYF